This TCR beta chain was found in a study of blood T cell repertoires in COVID-19. Whole-study context: Sources were T cells, B-cell-depleted T cells, or PBMCs; the material itself was cDNA or gDNA.

As processed by the authors: Amplification of reference gene primers provided the estimated nucleated cell counts. Assay: immunoSEQ multiplex PCR; the TCRdb copy retains only in-frame clones and omits some. D and trimming were read from the DNA, whereas the V and J calls and clone size are those reported in that table. The table has roughly 130,000 clones, 84% seen once; the top ten hold around 3.2%. Germline values: CDR1 SGHAT, CDR2 FQNNGV. The CDR3 is made up of 13 amino acids. Concerning this clone: An end of the junction differs from the germline gene, which may be a read error.

Individuals drawn from 24 US areas were roughly 18 to 100 years old. Donors were grouped by their self-reported clinical history. This chain joins TRBV11-2 and TRBJ2-1; D unclear. The origin of this receptor is a woman between 45 and 65 years old with acute COVID-19. The sequenced sample was PBMCs or T cells enriched from blood (not recorded which). The CDR3, as DNA: TGTGCCAGCAGCTTAAACTCCGACAATGAGCAGTTCTTC. Encoded protein: CASSLNSDNEQFF.